Listed below are T cell receptor beta chains from one sample, sequenced in a study of PD-1 blockade in mismatch repair-deficient tumors. The method was immunoSEQ multiplex PCR; TCRdb's version includes in-frame clones alone and lacks a portion of them. The repertoire holds 30,000 to 45,000 clones, with roughly 88% as singletons. The material sequenced was PBMCs, taken 38 to 40 weeks after starting pembrolizumab. Every receptor here comes from an adult with mismatch repair-deficient cancer. CDR3s include the opening cysteine and the closing phenylalanine or tryptophan. D genes are given only for firm matches. Size values are once, few and many counts, or a class for expanded clones, and some rows have none.

.	TRBV21-1	.	TRBJ2-7	TGTGCCAGCAGCTCCCTATCGACTAGCGGGATGTCCTACGAGCAGTACTTC	CASSSLSTSGMSYEQYF
.	TRBV27	.	TRBJ1-6	TGTGCCAGCAGTTTGAAGGAAAGACTGAGCTATAATTCACCCCTCCACTTT	CASSLKERLSYNSPLHF
TRBD2	TRBV5-6	.	TRBJ2-7	TGTGCCAGCAGCTTGGGTCGGCGGGAGGGCCGAAACGAGCAGTACTTC	CASSLGRREGRNEQYF
.	TRBV29-1	.	TRBJ1-3	TGCAGCGTTGGGAGTTATGCTGGAAACACCATATATTTT	CSVGSYAGNTIYF
TRBD2	TRBV5-1	.	TRBJ2-2	TGCGCCAGCAGCATCTCTAGCGGCCCCCGAACCGGGGAGCTGTTTTTT	CASSISSGPRTGELFF
.	TRBV5-4	.	TRBJ1-2	TGTGCCAGCAGCTTGTACCTGGGCGACTATGGCTACACCTTC	CASSLYLGDYGYTF
.	TRBV6-1	.	TRBJ1-5	TGTGCCAGTCATAGCCCAGGGCTCAATCAGCCCCAGCATTTT	CASHSPGLNQPQHF
.	TRBV9	.	TRBJ2-2	TGTGCCAGCAGCGTAGGGGCAAGGAGGGACACCGGGGAGCTGTTTTTT	CASSVGARRDTGELFF
.	TRBV7-2	.	TRBJ1-5	TGTGCCAGCAGCTGGGAGGTGGGACCCCAGCATTTT	CASSWEVGPQHF
TRBD1	TRBV6-6	.	TRBJ1-5	TGTGCCAGCAGCCGTGGGACAGATAATCAGCCCCAGCATTTT	CASSRGTDNQPQHF
TRBD1	TRBV5-1	once	TRBJ2-5	TGCGCCAGCAGCTTGACCCCGACAGGGGGCGAGAGGGAGACCCAGTACTTC	CASSLTPTGGERETQYF
.	TRBV29-1	.	TRBJ2-7	TGCAGCGTTACTACAGGAATTTCCTACGAGCAGTACTTC	CSVTTGISYEQYF
.	TRBV11-2	.	TRBJ1-1	TGTGCCAGCAGCTTAGCCCGGGGTTGGACTGAAGCTTTCTTT	CASSLARGWTEAFF
.	TRBV5-1	.	TRBJ2-5	TGCGCCAGCAGCTCAATGGGGGGAGAGACCCAGTACTTC	CASSSMGGETQYF
.	TRBV7-3	.	TRBJ2-3	TGTGCCAGCAGCTTAAACGCGGGGACAGCAGATACGCAGTATTTT	CASSLNAGTADTQYF
TRBD2	TRBV5-1	.	TRBJ2-1	TGCGCCAGCAGCTTGACGACTAGCGGGACCTACAATGAGCAGTTCTTC	CASSLTTSGTYNEQFF
.	TRBV7-2	.	TRBJ1-1	TGTGCCAGCAGCTTAAGACAGAACACTGAAGCTTTCTTT	CASSLRQNTEAFF
TRBD2	TRBV29-1	.	TRBJ2-7	TGCAGCGCAGGAATACCGGGACTAGGCTACGAGCAGTACTTC	CSAGIPGLGYEQYF
TRBD1	TRBV27	.	TRBJ2-1	TGTGCCAGCAAGGATAGTGTCGGACAGGCCTACAATGAGCAGTTCTTC	CASKDSVGQAYNEQFF
.	TRBV29-1	.	TRBJ1-2	TGCAGCGTTGAGAAGGGTCGGGGCTATGGCTACACCTTC	CSVEKGRGYGYTF
TRBD2	TRBV5-1	.	TRBJ2-3	TGCGCCAGCAGCCCGGGACTAGCGGAAAGCACAGATACGCAGTATTTT	CASSPGLAESTDTQYF
TRBD1	TRBV28	.	TRBJ2-7	TGTGCCAGCAGTAAGGGCAGGGGGCCCTACGAGCAGTACTTC	CASSKGRGPYEQYF
.	TRBV2	.	TRBJ2-3	TGTGCCAGCAGGGGGGGACTCAACACAGATACGCAGTATTTT	CASRGGLNTDTQYF
TRBD2	TRBV27	.	TRBJ2-7	TGTGCCAGCACAGAACCCAGCGGGAGTGTATACGAGCAGTACTTC	CASTEPSGSVYEQYF
.	TRBV5-1	.	TRBJ2-1	TGCGCCAGCAGACTCCAGGACTACAATGAGCAGTTCTTC	CASRLQDYNEQFF
.	TRBV5-4	few	TRBJ2-7	TGTGCCAGCAGCTACGACAGGTCCTACGAGCAGTACTTC	CASSYDRSYEQYF
TRBD2	TRBV28	.	TRBJ2-7	TGTGCCAGCAGTTCCAGCGGGGTGACCTACGAGCAGTACTTC	CASSSSGVTYEQYF
TRBD2	TRBV5-5	.	TRBJ2-5	TGTGCCAGCAGCCGTATCTCGGGGGAGGGCCGGGAGACCCAGTACTTC	CASSRISGEGRETQYF
.	TRBV10-3	once	TRBJ1-1	TGTGCCATCAGCGCGACAGGGAACACTGAAGCTTTCTTT	CAISATGNTEAFF
.	TRBV28	.	TRBJ1-2	TGTGCCAGCATAGCGACAGGCTATGGCTACACCTTC	CASIATGYGYTF
.	TRBV19	.	TRBJ2-6	TGTGCGGGGGGCTCTGGGGCCAACGTCCTGACTTTC	CAGGSGANVLTF
.	TRBV5-1	.	TRBJ1-3	TGCGCCAGTTCCCTTGCGGGGCAACGCTTTGGAAACACCATATATTTT	CASSLAGQRFGNTIYF
.	TRBV2	.	TRBJ2-5	TGTGCCAGCCGACTGACAGGTGTACAGACCCAGTACTTC	CASRLTGVQTQYF
TRBD2	TRBV6-5	once	TRBJ2-1	TGTGCCAGCAGTTACTCTCGGCGGGGGGGTGCCAATGAGCAGTTCTTC	CASSYSRRGGANEQFF
TRBD1	TRBV9	.	TRBJ1-1	TGTGCCAGCAGCGTTAAACAGGGGACTGGGGAGAACACTGAAGCTTTCTTT	CASSVKQGTGENTEAFF
TRBD1	TRBV9	.	TRBJ1-4	TGTGCCAGCAGCTTTGGGCTCCTAGGGGGCGAAAAACTGTTTTTT	CASSFGLLGGEKLFF
TRBD1	TRBV5-1	.	TRBJ1-4	TGCGCCAGCAGCTTAGTCCAGGGGGCTGGTGAAAAACTGTTTTTT	CASSLVQGAGEKLFF
.	TRBV5-1	.	TRBJ2-1	TGCGCCAGCAGCCATTGGGGGACATCAAGCTACAATGAGCAGTTCTTC	CASSHWGTSSYNEQFF
.	TRBV11-3	.	TRBJ1-2	TGTGCCAGCAGCCCGGACACTAACTATGGCTACACCTTC	CASSPDTNYGYTF
.	TRBV28	.	TRBJ1-5	TGTGCCAGCAGGATACAGATTAGCAATCAGCCCCAGCATTTT	CASRIQISNQPQHF
.	TRBV7-3	.	TRBJ2-1	TGTGCCAGCAGCCCACAGGGAACTGCCGGGTACAATGAGCAGTTCTTC	CASSPQGTAGYNEQFF
TRBD1	TRBV28	once	TRBJ1-4	TGTGCCAGCAGTTCGTCCCGGGACAGGGCTACTAATGAAAAACTGTTTTTT	CASSSSRDRATNEKLFF
TRBD2	TRBV5-1	.	TRBJ2-1	TGCGCCAGCAGCTTGGACGCACTAGCGGGATACAATGAGCAGTTCTTC	CASSLDALAGYNEQFF
.	TRBV7-3	.	TRBJ1-2	TGTGCCAGCAGCTTAATTCCCGCGGGGAACTATGGCTACACCTTC	CASSLIPAGNYGYTF
.	TRBV6-1	.	TRBJ2-7	TGTGCCAGCAGCGCGAAGGACAGACTCTACGAGCAGTACTTC	CASSAKDRLYEQYF
TRBD1	TRBV5-8	.	TRBJ2-1	TGTGCCAGCAGCGGGGGACAGGGACTGGTCAATGAGCAGTTCTTC	CASSGGQGLVNEQFF